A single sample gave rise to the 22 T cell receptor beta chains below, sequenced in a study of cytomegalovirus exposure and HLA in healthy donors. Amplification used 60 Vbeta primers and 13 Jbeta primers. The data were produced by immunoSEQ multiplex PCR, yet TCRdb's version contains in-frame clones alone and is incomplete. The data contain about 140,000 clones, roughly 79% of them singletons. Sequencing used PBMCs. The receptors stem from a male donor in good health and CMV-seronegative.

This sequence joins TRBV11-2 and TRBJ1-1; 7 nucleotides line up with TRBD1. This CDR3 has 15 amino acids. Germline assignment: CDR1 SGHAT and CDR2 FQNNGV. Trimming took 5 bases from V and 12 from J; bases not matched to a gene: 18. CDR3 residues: CASSRQLGGGRVTFF. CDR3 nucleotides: TGTGCCAGCAGCCGACAGCTCGGAGGGGGCCGTGTGACTTTCTTT.

The CDR3 region is CASSLSPSGRADEQFF. CDR3 coding DNA: TGTGCCAGCAGCTTGAGCCCTAGCGGGAGGGCCGATGAGCAGTTCTTC. The rearrangement joins TRBV5-6 to TRBJ2-1, with 12 bases that match TRBD2. The germline gives CDR1 SGHDT, CDR2 YYEEEE. Unmatched junction bases numbered 7, after V lost 1 base and J lost 8 bases. This CDR3 is built from 16 residues.

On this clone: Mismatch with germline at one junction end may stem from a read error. Here the CDR3 reads CASTTKGGVRSSF. The CDR3 region has the DNA TGTGCCAGCACCACGAAGGGAGGGGTGCGATCCTCTTTC. The chain links TRBV5-6 to TRBJ1-2, with D possibly TRBD1 on 5 matching bases. Germline V gene lookup returns CDR1 SGHDT and CDR2 YYEEEE. The CDR3 consists of 13 residues. Together with reference TRBV5-6 and TRBJ1-2, the CDR3 gives the full variable domain: DAGVTQSPTHLIKTRGQQVTLRCSPKSGHDTVSWYQQALGQGPQFIFQYYEEEERQRGNFPDRFSGHQFPNYSSELNVNALLLGDSALYLCASTTKGGVRSSFGSGTRLTVV.

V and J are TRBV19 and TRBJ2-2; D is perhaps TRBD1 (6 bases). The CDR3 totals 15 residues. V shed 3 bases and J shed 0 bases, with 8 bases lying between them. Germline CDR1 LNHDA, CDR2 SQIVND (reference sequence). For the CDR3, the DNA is TGTGCCAGTAGTATCGAGGGGGCGAACACCGGGGAGCTGTTTTTT. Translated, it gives CASSIEGANTGELFF.

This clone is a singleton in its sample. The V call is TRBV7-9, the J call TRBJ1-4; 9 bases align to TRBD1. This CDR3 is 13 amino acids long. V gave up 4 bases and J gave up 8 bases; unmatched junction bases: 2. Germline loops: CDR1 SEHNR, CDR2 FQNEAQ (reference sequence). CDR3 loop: CASSSGQGEKLFF. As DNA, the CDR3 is TGTGCCAGCAGCTCAGGACAGGGGGAAAAACTGTTTTTT.

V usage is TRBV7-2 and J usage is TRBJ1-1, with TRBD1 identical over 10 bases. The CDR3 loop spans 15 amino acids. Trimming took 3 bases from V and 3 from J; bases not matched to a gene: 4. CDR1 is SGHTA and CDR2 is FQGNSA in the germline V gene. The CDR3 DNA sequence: TGTGCCAGCAGCTTTGACAGGGGGCAGGACACTGAAGCTTTCTTT. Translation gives CASSFDRGQDTEAFF. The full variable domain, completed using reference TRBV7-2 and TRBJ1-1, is GAGVSQSPSNKVTEKGKDVELRCDPISGHTALYWYRQSLGQGLEFLIYFQGNSAPDKSGLPSDRFSAERTGGSVSTLTIQRTQQEDSAVYLCASSFDRGQDTEAFFGQGTRLTVV.

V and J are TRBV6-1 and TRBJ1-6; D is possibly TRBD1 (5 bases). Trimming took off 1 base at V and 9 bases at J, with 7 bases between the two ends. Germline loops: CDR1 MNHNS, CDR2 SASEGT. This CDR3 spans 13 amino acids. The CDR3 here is CASSEGGSSPLHF. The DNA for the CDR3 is TGTGCCAGCAGTGAAGGGGGCAGTTCACCCCTCCACTTT.

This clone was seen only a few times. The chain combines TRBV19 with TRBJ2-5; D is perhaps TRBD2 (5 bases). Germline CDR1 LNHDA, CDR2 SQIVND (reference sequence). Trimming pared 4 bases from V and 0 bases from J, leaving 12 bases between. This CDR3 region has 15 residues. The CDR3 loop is CASSNWRAYQETQYF. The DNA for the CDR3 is TGTGCCAGTAGTAACTGGCGGGCGTACCAAGAGACCCAGTACTTC.

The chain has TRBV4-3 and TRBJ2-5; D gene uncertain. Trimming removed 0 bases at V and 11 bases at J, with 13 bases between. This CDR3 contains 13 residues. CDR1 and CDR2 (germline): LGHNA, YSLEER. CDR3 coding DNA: TGCGCCAGCAGCCAAGATGCCGGTTATGAGCAGTACTTC. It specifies CASSQDAGYEQYF.

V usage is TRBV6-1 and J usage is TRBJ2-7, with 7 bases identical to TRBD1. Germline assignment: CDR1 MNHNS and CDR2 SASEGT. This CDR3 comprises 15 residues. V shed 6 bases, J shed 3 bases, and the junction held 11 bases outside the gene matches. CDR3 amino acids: CASSRDLGTDYEQYF. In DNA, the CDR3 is TGTGCCAGCAGCAGAGACCTCGGGACAGACTACGAGCAGTACTTC.

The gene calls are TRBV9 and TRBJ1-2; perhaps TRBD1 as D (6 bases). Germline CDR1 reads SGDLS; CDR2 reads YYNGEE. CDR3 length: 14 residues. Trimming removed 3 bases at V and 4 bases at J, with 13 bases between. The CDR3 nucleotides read TGTGCCAGCAGCGCGGACAGCACACCCTATGGCTACACCTTC. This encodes CASSADSTPYGYTF.

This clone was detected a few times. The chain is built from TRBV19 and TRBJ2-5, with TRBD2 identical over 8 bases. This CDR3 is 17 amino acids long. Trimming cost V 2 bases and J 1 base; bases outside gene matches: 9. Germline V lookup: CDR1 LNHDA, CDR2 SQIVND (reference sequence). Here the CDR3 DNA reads TGTGCCAGTAGTATACCCAGGACTAGCTCGGGCCAAGAGACCCAGTACTTC. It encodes CASSIPRTSSGQETQYF.

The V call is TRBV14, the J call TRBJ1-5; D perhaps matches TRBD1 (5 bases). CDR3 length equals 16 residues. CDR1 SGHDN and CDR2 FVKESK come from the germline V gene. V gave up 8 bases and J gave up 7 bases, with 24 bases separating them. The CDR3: CASPVWVGAGGQPQHF. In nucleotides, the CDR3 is TGTGCCAGCCCCGTTTGGGTTGGAGCCGGGGGACAGCCCCAGCATTTT. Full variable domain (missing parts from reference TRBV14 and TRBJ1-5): EAGVTQFPSHSVIEKGQTVTLRCDPISGHDNLYWYRRVMGKEIKFLLHFVKESKQDESGMPNNRFLAERTGGTYSTLKVQPAELEDSGVYFCASPVWVGAGGQPQHFGDGTRLSIL.

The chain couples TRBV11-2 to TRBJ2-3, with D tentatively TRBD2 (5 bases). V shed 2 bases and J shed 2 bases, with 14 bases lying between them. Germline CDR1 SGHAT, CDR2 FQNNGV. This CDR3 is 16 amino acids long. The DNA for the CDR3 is TGTGCCAGCAGCTTATCATTTCGGCGGGTCACAGATACGCAGTATTTT. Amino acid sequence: CASSLSFRRVTDTQYF.

The DNA of the CDR3 is TGTGCCAGCAGCTTACCACAGGGCGGCAGTTCACCCCTCCACTTT. This translates into CASSLPQGGSSPLHF. The J gene is TRBJ1-6, the V gene TRBV7-2; D possibly corresponds to TRBD1 (6 bases). V lost 2 bases and J lost 9, with 14 bases in between. The CDR3 covers 15 residues. Germline assignment: CDR1 SGHTA and CDR2 FQGNSA.

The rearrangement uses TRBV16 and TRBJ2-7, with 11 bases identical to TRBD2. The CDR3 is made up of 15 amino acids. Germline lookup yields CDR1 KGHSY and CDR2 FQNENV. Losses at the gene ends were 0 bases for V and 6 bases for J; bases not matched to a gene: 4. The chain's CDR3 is CASSQSSLAGGEQYF. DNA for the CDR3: TGTGCCAGCAGCCAATCTTCTCTAGCGGGGGGCGAGCAGTACTTC.

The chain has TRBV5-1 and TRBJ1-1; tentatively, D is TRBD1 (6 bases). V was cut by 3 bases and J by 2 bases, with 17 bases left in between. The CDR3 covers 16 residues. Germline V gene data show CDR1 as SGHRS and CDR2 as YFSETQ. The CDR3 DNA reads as TGCGCCAGCAGCTCAACAGGGAAGCAGGGTAACACTGAAGCTTTCTTT. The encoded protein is CASSSTGKQGNTEAFF.

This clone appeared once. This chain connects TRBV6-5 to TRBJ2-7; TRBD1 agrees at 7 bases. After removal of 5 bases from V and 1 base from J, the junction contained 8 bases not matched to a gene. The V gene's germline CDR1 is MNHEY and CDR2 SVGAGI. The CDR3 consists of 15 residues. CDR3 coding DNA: TGTGCCAGCAGTATGGCCGGGACAGAATCCTACGAGCAGTACTTC. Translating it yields CASSMAGTESYEQYF.

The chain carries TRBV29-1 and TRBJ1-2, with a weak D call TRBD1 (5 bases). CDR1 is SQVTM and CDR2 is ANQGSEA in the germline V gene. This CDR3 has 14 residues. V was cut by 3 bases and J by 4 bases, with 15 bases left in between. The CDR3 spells CSVDYGGGSYGYTF. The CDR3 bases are TGCAGCGTTGACTATGGGGGAGGCAGCTATGGCTACACCTTC.

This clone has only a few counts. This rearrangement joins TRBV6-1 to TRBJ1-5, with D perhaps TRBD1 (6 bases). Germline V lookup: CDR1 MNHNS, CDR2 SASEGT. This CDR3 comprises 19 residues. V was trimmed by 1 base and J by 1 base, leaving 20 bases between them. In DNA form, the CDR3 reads TGTGCCAGCAGTGAAGATCTGGGTTACGGTGACAGGAGCAATCAGCCCCAGCATTTT. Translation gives CASSEDLGYGDRSNQPQHF.

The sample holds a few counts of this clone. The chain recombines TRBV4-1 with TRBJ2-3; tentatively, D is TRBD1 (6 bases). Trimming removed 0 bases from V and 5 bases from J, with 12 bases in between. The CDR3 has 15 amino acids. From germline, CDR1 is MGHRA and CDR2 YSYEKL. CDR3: CASSQDKRGGDTQYF. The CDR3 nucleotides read TGCGCCAGCAGCCAAGATAAGCGAGGGGGAGATACGCAGTATTTT.

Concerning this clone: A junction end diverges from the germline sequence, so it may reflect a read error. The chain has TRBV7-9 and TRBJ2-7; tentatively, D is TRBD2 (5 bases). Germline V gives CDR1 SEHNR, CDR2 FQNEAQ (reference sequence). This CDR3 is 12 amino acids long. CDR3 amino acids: CSSSPGDYEQYF. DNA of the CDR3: TGTTCCAGCAGCCCCGGGGACTACGAGCAGTACTTC.